This TCR beta chain was identified in a study of T-cell reconstitution after alpha-beta-depleted transplantation in children. It was with unique molecular identifiers that the TCRbeta library was prepared. MiXCR was run by TCRdb on the PCR reads, yielding one entry per CDR3 protein. The sample includes some 500,000 distinct CDR3 sequences, roughly 18% of them seen just once. The germline V gene encodes CDR1 MGHRA and CDR2 YSYEKL. Trimming pared 4 bases from V and 7 bases from J, leaving 20 bases between. This CDR3 contains 16 residues. The clonotype originates from a human donor who donated a stem cell graft to a child with acute lymphoblastic leukemia. This material consisted of PBMCs from the stem cell graft donor, taken from the stem cell graft. The chain employs TRBV4-1 and TRBJ1-5; tentative D call: TRBD1 (5 bases). CDR3: CASSLLGGVGVQPQHF. The DNA for the CDR3 is TGCGCCAGCAGCCTCCTTGGGGGGGTTGGGGTCCAGCCCCAGCATTTT.